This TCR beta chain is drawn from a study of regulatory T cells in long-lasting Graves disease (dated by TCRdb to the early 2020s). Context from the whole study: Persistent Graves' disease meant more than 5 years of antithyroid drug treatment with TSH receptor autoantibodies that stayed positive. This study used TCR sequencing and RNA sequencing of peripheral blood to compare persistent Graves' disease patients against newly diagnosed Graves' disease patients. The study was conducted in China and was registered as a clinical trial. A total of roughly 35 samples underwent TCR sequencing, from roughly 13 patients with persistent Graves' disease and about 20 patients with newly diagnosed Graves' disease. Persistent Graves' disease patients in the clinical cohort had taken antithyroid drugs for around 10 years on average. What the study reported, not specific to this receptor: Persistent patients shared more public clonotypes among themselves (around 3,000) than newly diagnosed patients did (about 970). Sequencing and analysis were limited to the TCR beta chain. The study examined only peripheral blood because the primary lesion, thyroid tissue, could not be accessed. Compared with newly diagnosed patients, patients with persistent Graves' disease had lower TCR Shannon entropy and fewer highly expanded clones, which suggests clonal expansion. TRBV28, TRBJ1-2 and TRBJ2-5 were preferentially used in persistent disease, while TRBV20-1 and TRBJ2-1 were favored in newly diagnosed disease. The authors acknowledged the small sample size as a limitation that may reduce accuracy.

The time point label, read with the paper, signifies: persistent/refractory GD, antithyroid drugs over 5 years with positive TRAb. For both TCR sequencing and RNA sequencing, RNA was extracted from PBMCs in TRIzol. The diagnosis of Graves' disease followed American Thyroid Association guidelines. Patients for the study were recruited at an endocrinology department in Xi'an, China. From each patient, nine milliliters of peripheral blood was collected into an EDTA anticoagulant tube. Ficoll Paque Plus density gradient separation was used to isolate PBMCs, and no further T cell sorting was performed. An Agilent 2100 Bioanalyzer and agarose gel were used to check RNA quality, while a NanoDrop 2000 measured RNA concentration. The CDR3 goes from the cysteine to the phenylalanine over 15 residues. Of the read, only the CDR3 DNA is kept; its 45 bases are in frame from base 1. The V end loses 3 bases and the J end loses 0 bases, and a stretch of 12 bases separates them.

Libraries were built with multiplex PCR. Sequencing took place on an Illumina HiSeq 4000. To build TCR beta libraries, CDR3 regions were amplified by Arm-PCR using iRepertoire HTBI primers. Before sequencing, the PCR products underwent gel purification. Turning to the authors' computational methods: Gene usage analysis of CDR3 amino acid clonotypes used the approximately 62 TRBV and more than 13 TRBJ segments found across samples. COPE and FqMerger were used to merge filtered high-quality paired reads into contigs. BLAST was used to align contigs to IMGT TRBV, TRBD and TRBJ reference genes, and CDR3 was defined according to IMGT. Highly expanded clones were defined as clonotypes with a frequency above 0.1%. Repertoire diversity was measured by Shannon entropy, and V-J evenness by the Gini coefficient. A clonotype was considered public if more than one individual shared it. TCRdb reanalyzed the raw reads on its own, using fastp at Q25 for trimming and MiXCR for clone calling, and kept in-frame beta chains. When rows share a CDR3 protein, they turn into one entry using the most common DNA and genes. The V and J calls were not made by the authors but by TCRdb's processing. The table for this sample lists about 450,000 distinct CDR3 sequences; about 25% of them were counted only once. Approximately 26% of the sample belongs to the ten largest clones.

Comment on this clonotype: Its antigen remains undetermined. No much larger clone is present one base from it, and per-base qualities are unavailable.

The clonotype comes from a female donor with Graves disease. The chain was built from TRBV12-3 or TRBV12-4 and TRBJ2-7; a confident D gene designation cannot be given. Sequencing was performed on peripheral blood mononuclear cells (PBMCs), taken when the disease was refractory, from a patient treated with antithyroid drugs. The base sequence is TGTGCCAGCAGTTTCCGGTTAACAAGCTCCTACGAGCAGTACTTC. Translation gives CASSFRLTSSYEQYF.